This TCR beta chain was found in a study of cytomegalovirus exposure and HLA in healthy donors. Whole-study results and caveats: Later genetic work tied a missense DCLRE1C variant to beta-chain V and J trimming. High specificity and sensitivity for cytomegalovirus status were reported for the classifier.

Amplification used 60 Vbeta primers and 13 Jbeta primers. TCRdb's copy holds only in-frame clones and misses some; the assay was immunoSEQ multiplex PCR. The sample holds about 120,000 clones, 15% to 19% seen once. With regard to this clone: The antigen is unknown.

This TCR was recovered from a woman under 30 in good health and CMV-seronegative. The source material was PBMCs.

CDR3 DNA: TGTGCCAGCAGCTCGACTAGCGACGATACGCAGTATTTT. Translating it yields CASSSTSDDTQYF. This chain uses TRBV11-3 with TRBJ2-3; 8 bases align to TRBD2. The ends lost 4 bases at V and 6 bases at J; junction bases unmatched: 3. CDR1 is SGHNT and CDR2 is YENEEA in the germline V gene. The CDR3 has 13 amino acids.